The 2 T cell receptor beta chains in this list originate from one sample, sequenced in a study of blood T cell repertoires in COVID-19. The protocol was immunoSEQ multiplex PCR, while the TCRdb copy is restricted to in-frame clones and leaves out a portion. This table holds under 300,000 clones, more than 75% found once. The sample taken for sequencing was PBMCs or T cells enriched from blood (not recorded which). Receptor source: a woman in her forties with acute COVID-19.

The V call is TRBV18, the J call TRBJ2-3, with 8 bases aligning to TRBD1. V shed 5 bases, J shed 5 bases, and the junction held 12 bases outside the gene matches. The CDR3 is 16 amino acids. CDR1 is KGHSH, CDR2 LQKENI, per germline. This chain's CDR3 is CASSTLRDRSIDTQYF. CDR3 in DNA: TGTGCCAGCTCAACACTCCGGGACAGGTCCATAGATACGCAGTATTTT.

J is TRBJ1-1 and V is TRBV30, with 7 positions matching TRBD1. This CDR3 is built from 14 residues. V gave up 3 bases and J gave up 9 bases; unmatched junction bases: 13. Germline CDR1 GTSNPN, CDR2 SVGIG (reference sequence). DNA of the CDR3: TGTGCCTGGAGCGGTACAGGGGTTCCTACCAAAGCTTTCTTT. Translated: CAWSGTGVPTKAFF.